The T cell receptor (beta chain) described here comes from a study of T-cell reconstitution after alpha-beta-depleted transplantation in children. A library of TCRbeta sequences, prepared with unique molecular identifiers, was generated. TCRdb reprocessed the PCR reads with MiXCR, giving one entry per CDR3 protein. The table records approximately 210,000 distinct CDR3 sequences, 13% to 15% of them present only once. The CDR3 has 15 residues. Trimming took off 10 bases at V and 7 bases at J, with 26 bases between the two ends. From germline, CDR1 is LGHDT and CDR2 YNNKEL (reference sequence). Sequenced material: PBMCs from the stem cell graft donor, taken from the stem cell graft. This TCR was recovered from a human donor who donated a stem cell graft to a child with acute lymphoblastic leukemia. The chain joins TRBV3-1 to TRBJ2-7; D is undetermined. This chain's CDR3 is CATCPGSLQQWEQYF. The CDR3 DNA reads TGTGCCACCTGCCCAGGTTCCCTTCAGCAGTGGGAGCAGTACTTC.